A selection of T cell receptor beta chains follows, all from one sample in a study of blood T cells in healthy people across ages. TCRdb ran MiXCR on the 5' RACE reads and lists one entry per CDR3 protein. The sample carries fewer than 2,000,000 distinct CDR3 sequences, 39% recorded once. Sequencing was performed on blood. The source is a human donor in good health. The CDR3 runs from the conserved cysteine through the conserved F or W. Fields, in order: V gene, CDR3 length, J gene, clone size, D gene, CDR3 DNA, CDR3 protein. The D gene is left open where the match is weak. Where a row states a size, it is once, few, many or the class of an expanded clone; other rows omit it.

>TRBV27|16|TRBJ1-5|NA|TRBD1
TGTGCCAGCAGTTTATCGGCGGGACAGTTTAATCAGCCCCAGCATTTT
CASSLSAGQFNQPQHF
>TRBV10-3|14|TRBJ1-1|NA|NA
TGTGCCATCAGTGAAACAGGCCAGTTTACTGAGGCTTTCTTT
CAISETGQFTEAFF
>TRBV5-1|13|TRBJ2-5|many|NA
TGCGCCAGCAGCTTGGAGGTGCAAGAGACCCAGTACTTC
CASSLEVQETQYF
>TRBV5-5|16|TRBJ2-3|NA|NA
TGTACCAGCAGCCCAACGGGGACCCGGAGCACAGATACGCAGTATTTT
CTSSPTGTRSTDTQYF
>TRBV5-1|15|TRBJ2-5|NA|NA
TGCGCCAGCAGCTTCGCCGAAAGATACCAAGAGACCCAGTACTTC
CASSFAERYQETQYF
>TRBV19|14|TRBJ2-1|NA|NA
TGTGCCAGTAGTACGGCCGCAACCTACAATGAGCAGTTCTTC
CASSTAATYNEQFF
>TRBV7-2|15|TRBJ2-4|NA|NA
TGTGCCAGCAGCTTAGTTAGCGGAGCCAAAAACATTCAGTACTTC
CASSLVSGAKNIQYF
>TRBV11-3|12|TRBJ2-7|few|NA
TGTGCCAGCAGCAACGGACAGTCCAAGCAGTACTTC
CASSNGQSKQYF
>TRBV20-1|15|TRBJ1-2|many|TRBD1
TGCAGTGCTAGGGACGGACAGGGAGCTAACTATGGCTACACCTTC
CSARDGQGANYGYTF
>TRBV4-2|16|TRBJ2-2|NA|NA
TGTGCCAGCAGCCAAGGTTGGTGGTCGCGAACCGGGGAGCTGTTTTTT
CASSQGWWSRTGELFF
>TRBV15|18|TRBJ2-6|NA|TRBD2
TGTGCCACCGGCAGTGGAGCGGGGGCTAGCTCTGGGGCCAACGTCCTGACTTTC
CATGSGAGASSGANVLTF
>TRBV12-3/TRBV12-4|13|TRBJ2-1|NA|NA
TGTGCCAGCAGTTCTAGCAATCAAAGGGAGCAGTTCTTC
CASSSSNQREQFF
>TRBV28|13|TRBJ1-2|NA|NA
TGTGCCAGCGCCTTAAGTATCAACTATGGCTACACCTTC
CASALSINYGYTF